The present T cell receptor beta chain was sequenced within a study of metastatic and nonmetastatic thyroid tumors. This clone was seen at least ten times. Patients underwent thyroid surgery, and none had received any treatment before it. Through MiXCR, TCRdb re-clonotyped the PCR reads. The sample includes tens of thousands of clones, about 30% of them seen just once. Sample: tumor tissue. The clonotype originates from a female donor with papillary thyroid cancer or a benign thyroid nodule (not recorded which). Some clones in this sample may be carry-over from other donors' samples.

CDR3 region: CASSRRVDTEAFF. The CDR3 nucleotides read TGTGCCAGCAGTCGGAGGGTCGACACTGAAGCTTTCTTT. The gene calls are TRBV7-6 and TRBJ1-1; the D is unclear. Germline V gene lookup returns CDR1 SGHVS and CDR2 FNYEAQ. V lost 6 bases, J lost 3 bases, and 11 bases lay in between. The CDR3 is 13 residues long.